One and the same sample provided the 22 T cell receptor beta chains below, sequenced in a study of CD8+CD57+ T cells in acquired aplastic anemia. The TCR beta profiling, which covered VDJ combination and CDR3 sequence, was carried out using genomic DNA as the template. One entry per CDR3 protein, called by TCRdb with MiXCR from the reads. The data contain about 210,000 distinct CDR3 sequences, over 55% of them singletons. The sequenced sample was sorted CD4+, CD8+, or CD8+CD57+ T cells (not recorded which) from PBMCs. The receptors were sampled from a human donor in good health.

V and J are TRBV25-1 and TRBJ2-7; D could derive from TRBD1 or TRBD2 (6 bases each). Trimming pared 6 bases from V and 10 bases from J, leaving 25 bases between. The V gene's germline CDR1 is MGHDK and CDR2 SYGVNS. CDR3 length: 15 amino acids. CDR3 residues: CASSLAGGNRDQQYF. DNA for the CDR3: TGTGCCAGCAGCTTAGCCGGGGGTAACAGGGATCAACAGTACTTC.

This clonotype was recorded once. V and J are TRBV15 and TRBJ2-2; D might be TRBD2 (5 bases). This CDR3 contains 16 residues. Trimming cost V 0 bases and J 7 bases, with 15 bases left between them. CDR1 and CDR2 from the germline V gene are LNHNV and YYDKDF (reference sequence). CDR3 coding DNA: TGTGCCACCAGCAGAGATATCGGGGATAGTGGCGGGGAGCTGTTTTTT. Amino acid sequence: CATSRDIGDSGGELFF.

Only a few counts were recorded for this clonotype. V is TRBV10-3 and J is TRBJ1-1; D gene ambiguous. Germline V gene data show CDR1 as ENHRY and CDR2 as SYGVKD. The length of the CDR3 is 14 residues. Deletions cut 2 bases from V and 4 bases from J, with 11 bases between. The CDR3 protein is CAISEPGDGTEAFF. In DNA, the CDR3 is TGTGCCATCAGTGAGCCTGGGGATGGCACTGAAGCTTTCTTT.

The J gene is TRBJ1-2, the V gene TRBV29-1; possible D gene TRBD1, 6 bases. The CDR3 loop spans 11 amino acids. The germline V gene has CDR1 SQVTM and CDR2 ANQGSEA. Trimming pared 2 bases from V and 8 bases from J, leaving 9 bases between. The CDR3 coding sequence is TGCAGCGTTGAAACAGGGTACGGCTACACCTTC. Residues: CSVETGYGYTF.

There are many counts of this clonotype. The rearrangement links TRBV7-6 to TRBJ2-5; D might be TRBD1 (5 bases). There are 14 residues in the CDR3. The ends were cut back, 5 bases at V and 5 bases at J, with 15 bases in the middle. Germline CDR1 is SGHVS and CDR2 is FNYEAQ. CDR3 DNA sequence: TGTGCCAGCAGCCAAAGCCAGGGTTGGGAGACCCAGTACTTC. Translated, it gives CASSQSQGWETQYF.

This clonotype has more than one count but fewer than ten. The chain joins TRBV7-8 to TRBJ2-7, with D unclear. This CDR3 spans 12 amino acids. Germline values: CDR1 SGHVS, CDR2 FQNEAQ. V lost 5 bases to trimming and J lost 2 bases, with 7 bases between them. The CDR3 here is CASSPHAYEQYF. The DNA for the CDR3 is TGTGCCAGCAGCCCTCACGCCTACGAGCAGTACTTC. The whole variable domain, remainder taken from reference TRBV7-8 and TRBJ2-7, is GAGVSQSPRYKVAKRGQDVALRCDPISGHVSLFWYQQALGQGPEFLTYFQNEAQLDKSGLPSDRFFAERPEGSVSTLKIQRTQQEDSAVYLCASSPHAYEQYFGPGTRLTVT.

The V gene is TRBV15, the J gene TRBJ1-3, with TRBD1 identical over 7 bases. Germline-derived CDR1 and CDR2 are LNHNV and YYDKDF (reference sequence). The CDR3 loop spans 16 amino acids. Trimming cost V 4 bases and J 0 bases; bases outside gene matches: 6. CDR3 amino acids: CATSIIDRDSGNTIYF. The CDR3 DNA follows: TGTGCCACCAGCATCATCGACAGGGACTCTGGAAACACCATATATTTT.

This clonotype was seen more than once but under ten times. One junction end disagrees with the germline gene, perhaps due to a read error. This CDR3 is CASSLWGTGVMYF. The CDR3 nucleotides read TGTGCCAGCAGTTTATGGGGTACAGGGGTCATGTATTTT. V gene TRBV27 combines with J gene TRBJ1-5, with 7 bases that match TRBD1. Germline CDR1 MNHEY, CDR2 SMNVEV (reference sequence). The CDR3 has 13 amino acids.

The gene calls are TRBV7-2 and TRBJ2-1, with TRBD2 matching 7 bases. Germline trimming cut 1 base from V and 8 bases from J; bases unmatched to any gene: 5. The CDR3 sequence is 14 residues long. Germline loops: CDR1 SGHTA, CDR2 FQGNSA. The CDR3 DNA is TGTGCCAGCAGCTTAGGAGCGGGGATGGATGAGCAGTTCTTC. Translating it yields CASSLGAGMDEQFF.

The chain couples TRBV29-1 to TRBJ1-2, with D possibly TRBD1 on 6 matching bases. CDR1 and CDR2 from the germline V gene are SQVTM and ANQGSEA. CDR3 length: 13 residues. V was clipped by 4 bases and J by 0 bases, with 9 bases between them. CDR3 residues: CSVGDTTNYGYTF. The CDR3 nucleotides read TGCAGCGTTGGGGACACCACTAACTATGGCTACACCTTC.

J is TRBJ2-7 and V is TRBV7-9; D gene uncertain. In germline, CDR1 is SEHNR, CDR2 FQNEAQ (reference sequence). The CDR3 is made up of 14 amino acids. V dropped 4 bases and J dropped 4 bases, with 14 bases sitting between them. For the CDR3, the DNA is TGTGCCAGCAGCTCCGATACGGCGGCATACGAGCAGTACTTC. Translating it yields CASSSDTAAYEQYF.

This clonotype has a handful of counts. This chain joins TRBV20-1 and TRBJ2-7; D not resolved. CDR3 length: 14 amino acids. V lost 0 bases to trimming and J lost 2 bases, with 11 bases between them. The germline CDR1 and CDR2 sequences are DFQATT and SNEGSKA (reference sequence). The DNA of the CDR3 is TGCAGTGCTAGAGATCTCTCCCAGACCTACGAGCAGTACTTC. It is translated as CSARDLSQTYEQYF.

This sequence joins TRBV7-9 and TRBJ1-2, with 9 positions matching TRBD1. CDR1 and CDR2 from the germline V gene are SEHNR and FQNEAQ (reference sequence). The CDR3 length is 15 residues. J was trimmed by 6 bases and V by 1 base; bases with no gene match: 6. The CDR3 spells CASSLERTGAHGYTF. The DNA of the CDR3 is TGTGCCAGCAGCTTAGAAAGGACAGGGGCCCATGGCTACACCTTC.

The V and J genes are TRBV24-1 and TRBJ2-5; D call uncertain. The CDR3 is 11 amino acids. The germline V and J ends were trimmed by 7 bases and 5 bases, with 7 bases remaining between them. Germline lookup yields CDR1 KGHDR and CDR2 SFDVKD. The CDR3 DNA reads as TGTGCCACCAGCACCGGGGAGACCCAGTACTTC. It encodes CATSTGETQYF.

V and J are TRBV6-5 and TRBJ1-4; 9 positions match TRBD1. Germline V gene data show CDR1 as MNHEY and CDR2 as SVGAGI. The V segment lost 10 bases and the J segment 7 bases; nucleotides outside the gene matches: 4. The CDR3 has 12 amino acids. This CDR3 reads CATWGQGEKLFF. The CDR3 DNA follows: TGTGCCACCTGGGGACAGGGTGAAAAACTGTTTTTT.

CDR3 amino acids: CASSLGATGGNGYTF. In DNA form, the CDR3 reads TGTGCCAGCAGCTTAGGAGCGACAGGCGGTAATGGCTACACCTTC. The chain joins TRBV7-6 to TRBJ1-2; TRBD1 might be the D (6 bases). Germline V gene data show CDR1 as SGHVS and CDR2 as FNYEAQ. V lost 1 base and J lost 6, with 15 bases in between. CDR3 length: 15 residues. Full variable domain (missing parts from reference TRBV7-6 and TRBJ1-2): GAGVSQSPRYKVTKRGQDVALRCDPISGHVSLYWYRQALGQGPEFLTYFNYEAQQDKSGLPNDRFSAERPEGSISTLTIQRTEQRDSAMYRCASSLGATGGNGYTFGSGTRLTVV.

The chain is built from TRBV7-9 and TRBJ1-5; 10 bases are a match to TRBD1. The CDR3 runs to 15 residues. V shed 5 bases and J 5 bases; nucleotides not matched to a gene: 6. Germline V gene sequence: CDR1 SEHNR, CDR2 FQNEAQ (reference sequence). Here the CDR3 DNA reads TGTGCCAGCAGCGGCCGGACAGGGGGGGATCAGCCCCAGCATTTT. Amino acids: CASSGRTGGDQPQHF. Full variable domain (outside the CDR3, taken from reference TRBV7-9 and TRBJ1-5): DTGVSQNPRHKITKRGQNVTFRCDPISEHNRLYWYRQTLGQGPEFLTYFQNEAQLEKSRLLSDRFSAERPKGSFSTLEIQRTEQGDSAMYLCASSGRTGGDQPQHFGDGTRLSIL.

The V and J genes are TRBV5-1 and TRBJ1-3; no definite D call. This CDR3 spans 17 amino acids. V was cut by 3 bases and J by 0 bases, with 16 bases left in between. The germline V gene encodes CDR1 SGHRS and CDR2 YFSETQ. CDR3 sequence (DNA): TGCGCCAGCAGCTCTAACCCGAGACGAGACTCTGGAAACACCATATATTTT. This sequence encodes CASSSNPRRDSGNTIYF.

The chain is built from TRBV29-1 and TRBJ2-7, with 9 nucleotides matching TRBD1. CDR1 and CDR2 from the germline V gene are SQVTM and ANQGSEA. V was clipped by 4 bases and J by 1 base; unmatched bases: 5. The CDR3 totals 14 residues. The DNA for the CDR3 is TGCAGCGTTGTGGGGGACAGGGTTTCCTACGAGCAGTACTTC. This encodes CSVVGDRVSYEQYF.

J is TRBJ1-1 and V is TRBV15; 7 nucleotides agree with TRBD1. In germline, CDR1 is LNHNV, CDR2 YYDKDF (reference sequence). After removal of 2 bases from V and 4 bases from J, the junction contained 10 bases not matched to a gene. The CDR3 has 16 residues. The CDR3: CATSRSLQGTGTEAFF. CDR3 nucleotide sequence: TGTGCCACCAGCAGATCCCTACAGGGGACCGGCACTGAAGCTTTCTTT.

The gene calls are TRBV24-1 and TRBJ2-5; 10 bases align to TRBD1. CDR3 length: 14 amino acids. Germline V gene data show CDR1 as KGHDR and CDR2 as SFDVKD. V dropped 4 bases and J dropped 8; count of bases not matched to a gene: 6. The CDR3 DNA sequence: TGTGCCACCAGTGAGGACGGGACAGGGGATACCCAGTACTTC. As protein: CATSEDGTGDTQYF.

This clonotype was seen many times. The genes are TRBV9 and TRBJ2-1, with no clear D. The ends were cut back, 4 bases at V and 0 bases at J, with 14 bases in the middle. The CDR3 loop spans 16 amino acids. The germline V gene encodes CDR1 SGDLS and CDR2 YYNGEE. DNA for the CDR3: TGTGCCAGCAGCCCCGTCGGCACAAACTCCTACAATGAGCAGTTCTTC. Amino acid sequence: CASSPVGTNSYNEQFF.